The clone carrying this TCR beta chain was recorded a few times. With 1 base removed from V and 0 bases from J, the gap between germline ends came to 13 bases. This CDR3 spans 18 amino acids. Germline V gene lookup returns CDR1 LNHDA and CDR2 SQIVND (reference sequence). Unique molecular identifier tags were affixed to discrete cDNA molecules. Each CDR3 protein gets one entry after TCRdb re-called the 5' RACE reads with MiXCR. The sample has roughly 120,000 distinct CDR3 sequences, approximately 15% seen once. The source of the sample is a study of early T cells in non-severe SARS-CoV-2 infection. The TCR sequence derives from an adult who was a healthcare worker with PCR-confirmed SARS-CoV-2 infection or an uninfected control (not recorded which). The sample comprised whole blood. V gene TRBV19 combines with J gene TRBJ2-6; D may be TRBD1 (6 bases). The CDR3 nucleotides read TGTGCCAGTAGTATAGCTAACAGGGCCCTCTCTGGGGCCAACGTCCTGACTTTC. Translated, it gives CASSIANRALSGANVLTF.